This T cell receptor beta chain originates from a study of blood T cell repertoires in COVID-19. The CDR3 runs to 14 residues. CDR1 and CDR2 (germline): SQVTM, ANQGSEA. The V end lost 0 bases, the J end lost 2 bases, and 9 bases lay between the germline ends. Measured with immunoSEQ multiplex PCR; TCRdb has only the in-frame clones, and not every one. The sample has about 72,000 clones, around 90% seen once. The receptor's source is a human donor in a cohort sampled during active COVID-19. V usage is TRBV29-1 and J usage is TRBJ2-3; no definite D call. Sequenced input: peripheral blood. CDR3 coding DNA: TGCAGCGTTGAAGACAGTTACATCACAGATACGCAGTATTTT. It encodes CSVEDSYITDTQYF.